Below are 11 T cell receptor beta chains sequenced from a single sample in a study of blood T cell repertoires in COVID-19. Sequencing used immunoSEQ multiplex PCR; TCRdb keeps in-frame clones, though not all of them. The sample has roughly 250,000 clones; roughly 88% are singletons. The sequenced sample was peripheral blood. These receptors all come from a human donor with COVID-19, enrolled during active disease. The donor label of this sample is uncertain.

This chain connects TRBV6-5 to TRBJ1-2, with 9 bases aligning to TRBD1. The CDR3 covers 12 residues. CDR1 is MNHEY, CDR2 SVGAGI, per germline. J was trimmed by 9 bases and V by 2 bases; bases with no gene match: 1. The CDR3: CASSYGTGSYTF. CDR3 DNA: TGTGCCAGCAGTTACGGGACAGGGAGCTACACCTTC.

The rearrangement uses TRBV7-9 and TRBJ2-1, with a weak D call TRBD2 (6 bases). The germline V gene encodes CDR1 SEHNR and CDR2 FQNEAQ (reference sequence). This CDR3 is 16 amino acids long. The germline V and J ends were trimmed by 0 bases and 5 bases, with 14 bases remaining between them. This CDR3 reads CASSLAKGGTDNEQFF. In nucleotides, the CDR3 is TGTGCCAGCAGCTTAGCCAAGGGCGGGACCGACAATGAGCAGTTCTTC.

The rearrangement links TRBV28 to TRBJ1-1; D gene ambiguous. Trimming took off 7 bases at V and 0 bases at J, with 6 bases between the two ends. Germline values: CDR1 MDHEN, CDR2 SYDVKM. CDR3 length equals 12 residues. CDR3 in DNA: TGTGCCAGCATTCCCATGAACACTGAAGCTTTCTTT. It codes for CASIPMNTEAFF.

This rearrangement joins TRBV27 to TRBJ2-7; the match to TRBD1 covers 11 bases. The CDR3 contains 15 residues. Germline assignment: CDR1 MNHEY and CDR2 SMNVEV (reference sequence). The V segment lost 3 bases and the J segment 3 bases; nucleotides outside the gene matches: 4. The CDR3 DNA reads as TGTGCCAGCAGTTTCGGACAGGGGGCTTTCTACGAGCAGTACTTC. This translates into CASSFGQGAFYEQYF.

The chain carries TRBV9 and TRBJ2-1, with 7 bases fitting TRBD2. From germline, CDR1 is SGDLS and CDR2 YYNGEE. J was trimmed by 9 bases and V by 0 bases; bases with no gene match: 6. The CDR3 runs to 14 residues. CDR3 region: CASSVALARGEQFF. The CDR3 coding sequence is TGTGCCAGCAGCGTAGCACTAGCGAGGGGTGAGCAGTTCTTC.

The chain recombines TRBV6-6 with TRBJ1-1, with D possibly being TRBD1 (5 bases). V shed 4 bases and J shed 4 bases, with 16 bases lying between them. Per germline, CDR1 MNHNY and CDR2 SVGAGI (reference sequence). The CDR3 loop spans 15 amino acids. The CDR3 loop reads CASSSTTRGSTEAFF. The CDR3 DNA is TGTGCCAGCAGTTCCACGACAAGGGGTTCCACTGAAGCTTTCTTT.

The genes are TRBV2 and TRBJ1-4; D remains unclear. Trimming cost V 6 bases and J 0 bases, with 11 bases left between them. The CDR3 contains 15 residues. Germline loops: CDR1 SNHLY, CDR2 FYNNEI. CDR3 sequence (DNA): TGTGCCAGCAGGGCAAGGACTGCAACTAATGAAAAACTGTTTTTT. Translated: CASRARTATNEKLFF. The full variable domain, rest sourced from reference TRBV2 and TRBJ1-4, is EPEVTQTPSHQVTQMGQEVILRCVPISNHLYFYWYRQILGQKVEFLVSFYNNEISEKSEIFDDQFSVERPDGSNFTLKIRSTKLEDSAMYFCASRARTATNEKLFFGSGTQLSVL.

The V and J genes are TRBV28 and TRBJ2-7, with 12 bases that match TRBD1. This CDR3 is 14 amino acids long. V lost 8 bases, J lost 7 bases, and 9 bases stayed unmatched. CDR1 is MDHEN and CDR2 is SYDVKM in the germline V gene. CDR3 DNA: TGTGCCAGCCGAGGGACAGGGGGCGCGTGGGAGCAGTACTTC. This sequence encodes CASRGTGGAWEQYF.

The chain recombines TRBV18 with TRBJ1-2, with 7 bases fitting TRBD1. V trimming: 3 bases; J trimming: 4 bases; junction bases outside the gene matches: 5. Germline values: CDR1 KGHSH, CDR2 LQKENI. This CDR3 region has 14 residues. The chain's CDR3 is CASSPLGTAYGYTF. CDR3 DNA sequence: TGTGCCAGCTCACCCCTCGGGACAGCCTATGGCTACACCTTC.

The chain recombines TRBV5-5 with TRBJ2-7, with a weak D call TRBD1 (5 bases). The V gene lost 4 bases and the J gene lost 3 bases, with 11 bases spanning the gap. Germline assignment: CDR1 SGHKS and CDR2 YYEKEE (reference sequence). The CDR3 runs 13 residues. CDR3 nucleotides: TGTGCCAGCAGCCCAACAGGCTACTACGAGCAGTACTTC. Its protein product is CASSPTGYYEQYF.

This chain uses TRBV28 with TRBJ2-5, with 7 nucleotides matching TRBD2. Germline values: CDR1 MDHEN, CDR2 SYDVKM. The trim removed 6 bases at V and 2 bases at J, leaving 24 bases unmatched. CDR3 size: 20 residues. The CDR3 region is CASSYETGAGRAPQQETQYF. The CDR3 DNA follows: TGTGCCAGCAGCTATGAAACTGGGGCAGGGAGGGCCCCCCAACAAGAGACCCAGTACTTC.